Below are 5 T cell receptor beta chains sequenced from a single sample in a study of blood T cell repertoires in COVID-19. Measured with immunoSEQ multiplex PCR; TCRdb has only the in-frame clones, and not every one. Of fewer than 45,000 clones listed, 90% are singletons. The sequenced material came from peripheral blood. These receptors all stem from a man aged 55 to 69 with active or convalescent COVID-19.

This clone was seen just once. The rearrangement links TRBV28 to TRBJ2-1; 9 nucleotides agree with TRBD1. The ends lost 10 bases at V and 7 bases at J; junction bases unmatched: 8. There are 13 residues in the CDR3. In germline, CDR1 is MDHEN, CDR2 SYDVKM. The CDR3 DNA sequence: TGTGCCACCTGGGACAGGGCTACAAATGAGCAGTTCTTC. Translating it yields CATWDRATNEQFF.

The rearrangement uses TRBV15 and TRBJ2-1; D remains unclear. Germline-derived CDR1 and CDR2 are LNHNV and YYDKDF (reference sequence). The CDR3 consists of 14 residues. Trimming removed 8 bases from V and 0 bases from J, with 11 bases in between. The DNA for the CDR3 is TGTGCCACCCGCGAGAGAAGCTCCTACAATGAGCAGTTCTTC. It codes for CATRERSSYNEQFF. Full variable domain (missing parts from reference TRBV15 and TRBJ2-1): DAMVIQNPRYQVTQFGKPVTLSCSQTLNHNVMYWYQQKSSQAPKLLFHYYDKDFNNEADTPDNFQSRRPNTSFCFLDIRSPGLGDTAMYLCATRERSSYNEQFFGPGTRLTVL.

The rearrangement uses TRBV2 and TRBJ2-7; D remains ambiguous. Per the germline V gene, CDR1 is SNHLY and CDR2 is FYNNEI. Trimming shortened V by 7 bases and J by 3 bases, and 10 bases separated the two germline ends. The CDR3 totals 12 residues. DNA of the CDR3: TGTGCCAGCACCACAGTAAACTACGAGCAGTACTTC. Translation: CASTTVNYEQYF. Based on the CDR3 plus reference TRBV2 and TRBJ2-7, the full variable domain is EPEVTQTPSHQVTQMGQEVILRCVPISNHLYFYWYRQILGQKVEFLVSFYNNEISEKSEIFDDQFSVERPDGSNFTLKIRSTKLEDSAMYFCASTTVNYEQYFGPGTRLTVT.

The chain employs TRBV25-1 and TRBJ1-5, with D perhaps matching TRBD1 (5 bases). The germline V and J ends were trimmed by 1 base and 7 bases, with 5 bases remaining between them. Germline CDR1 reads MGHDK; CDR2 reads SYGVNS. The CDR3 consists of 12 residues. The CDR3 coding sequence is TGTGCCAGCAGTGAATGGGGCCAGCCCCAGCATTTT. Translated, it gives CASSEWGQPQHF.

The V and J genes are TRBV29-1 and TRBJ2-1; 8 nucleotides match TRBD1. With 1 base clipped from V and 8 bases from J, the junction kept 4 bases outside the gene matches. The CDR3 is 13 amino acids. The V gene's germline CDR1 is SQVTM and CDR2 ANQGSEA. The CDR3 region has the DNA TGCAGCGTTGAAGGGACAGGGCTTGATGAGCAGTTCTTC. This encodes CSVEGTGLDEQFF.